Described below is a single T cell receptor (beta chain) sequence and its context. Its antigen is currently unknown. Trimming stripped 0 bases from V and 8 bases from J, with 18 bases between. CDR1 and CDR2 (germline): SGHRS, YFSETQ. There are 15 residues in the CDR3. This specimen belongs to a study of T cells in localized non-small cell lung cancer. Study results and caveats: Measurement of T cell clonality placed uninvolved adjacent lung highest, above the level in tumor. Appearance in adjacent lung was seen for a median around 58 of the top 100 tumor clones. Elevated blood T cell density was associated with longer overall survival. Heterogeneity remains possible, as sequencing covered one tumor region only.

This table comes from immunoSEQ multiplex PCR, and its TCRdb copy is limited to in-frame clones, with some not included. Of about 83,000 clones in the sample, more than 70% were seen once. Sequences were derived from peripheral blood, sampled before any cancer treatment. This TCR derives from a female donor over 55 with stage I lung adenocarcinoma. The rearrangement joins TRBV5-1 to TRBJ2-7, with D possibly matching TRBD2 (7 bases). The CDR3 coding sequence is TGCGCCAGCAGCTTGGAGGCGGGGGCTCCCGTCAAGCAGTACTTC. The encoded protein is CASSLEAGAPVKQYF.